Detailed here is one T cell receptor beta chain. This specimen comes from a study of CXCR3-negative and CXCR3-positive naive CD8 T cells. Study summary: TRB reads totalled about 140 million, about 1.5 +/- 0.3 million per library.

The authors prepared UMI-labeled TRB cDNA libraries by 5' RACE. Reanalyzing the 5' RACE reads, TCRdb keeps one entry per CDR3 protein, without DNA. This table holds around 57,000 distinct CDR3 sequences. There are 15 residues in the CDR3. From germline, CDR1 is SGHRS and CDR2 YFSETQ. The sequenced material came from memory CD8+ T cells from blood. The chain uses TRBV5-1 and TRBJ2-7; no DNA is available, so the TRBD1 call from TCRdb remains unchecked. The clonotype comes from a human donor in good health. Some clones in this sample may be carry-over from other donors' samples. CDR3 amino acids: CASSERTVTNYEQYF.